The T cell receptor beta chain described here comes from a study of post-analysis software for immune sequencing data. Study details: Included courses were relapsing-remitting and secondary progressive multiple sclerosis; progressive-relapsing multiple sclerosis was also included. Overall study findings and caveats: When patients were compared with controls, roughly five TRBV segments were more frequent, TRBV5-6, TRBV5-1 and TRBV20-1 among them. Batch-matched samples strongly co-clustered by F measure. Relative to controls, patients with multiple sclerosis showed significantly lower normalized Chao1 diversity.

CDR1 and CDR2 (germline): SQVTM, ANQGSEA. The CDR3 length is 15 residues. J gave up 4 bases and V 7 bases, and 14 bases lay outside the gene matches. With regard to this clonotype: What it binds is unknown.

The TCR beta cDNA libraries carried unique molecular identifiers. MiXCR, applied by TCRdb to the PCR reads, yields one record per CDR3 protein. The sample lists roughly 540,000 distinct CDR3 sequences, about a third seen once, with 4.5% to 7.5% in the top ten. This rearrangement joins TRBV29-1 to TRBJ1-1, with 8 bases identical to TRBD1. The source material was blood. The origin of this receptor is a girl aged 2-17 years with multiple sclerosis. CDR3 sequence: CSADRSTGVGTEAFF. In nucleotides, the CDR3 is TGCAGCGCAGACCGCTCGACAGGGGTGGGCACTGAAGCTTTCTTT.